Listed here are 22 T cell receptor beta chains from one sample, sequenced in a study of T cell repertoires in cytomegalovirus infection. TCRdb ran MiXCR on the reads and lists one entry per CDR3 protein. The sample lists fewer than 300,000 distinct CDR3 sequences; roughly 23% were seen once. Sequenced: PBMCs. The receptor set was obtained from a human donor in good health (CMV status not recorded). Some clones in this sample may be carry-over from other donors' samples.

The table lists this clonotype with many counts. The rearrangement uses TRBV7-6 and TRBJ1-1; possible D gene TRBD1, 5 bases. CDR1 is SGHVS and CDR2 is FNYEAQ in the germline V gene. V dropped 1 base and J dropped 1 base, with 10 bases sitting between them. The CDR3 consists of 15 residues. DNA for the CDR3: TGTGCCAGCAGCTTAGGAGGGGTAAGGAACACTGAAGCTTTCTTT. Translation gives CASSLGGVRNTEAFF.

This clonotype was seen many times. V and J are TRBV28 and TRBJ1-2; TRBD1 aligns across 10 bases. Trimming at V came to 5 bases and at J to 8 bases, leaving 11 bases not matched to a gene. Per germline, CDR1 MDHEN and CDR2 SYDVKM. The length of the CDR3 is 15 residues. The CDR3: CASSRKMGQGSGYTF. In DNA, the CDR3 is TGTGCCAGCAGTCGCAAAATGGGACAGGGGAGCGGCTACACCTTC.

This clonotype was seen many times. This rearrangement joins TRBV7-2 to TRBJ2-7; TRBD2 matches 9 bases. CDR3 length: 18 amino acids. Germline V gene data show CDR1 as SGHTA and CDR2 as FQGNSA. V lost 3 bases, J lost 1 base, and 13 bases stayed unmatched. The CDR3 loop reads CASSFHLYSGSLSYEQYF. DNA of the CDR3: TGTGCCAGCAGCTTTCACCTCTATAGCGGGAGTCTTTCCTACGAGCAGTACTTC.

The gene calls are TRBV29-1 and TRBJ2-3; TRBD2 aligns across 8 bases. CDR3 length equals 13 residues. Germline values: CDR1 SQVTM, CDR2 ANQGSEA. V lost 6 bases and J lost 3; bases outside the gene matches: 5. The CDR3 DNA reads TGCAGCGTCGGGACTAGATCAACAGATACGCAGTATTTT. Protein: CSVGTRSTDTQYF.

This clonotype was found a few times. This chain uses TRBV29-1 with TRBJ2-5, with a weak D call TRBD1 (5 bases). Germline loops: CDR1 SQVTM, CDR2 ANQGSEA. This CDR3 has 11 amino acids. CDR3 bases: TGCACTGGACACTACCAAGAGACCCAGTACTTC. Translating gives CTGHYQETQYF. The entire variable domain, with the rest obtained from reference TRBV29-1 and TRBJ2-5, is as follows: SAVISQKPSRDICQRGTSLTIQCQVDSQVTMMFWYRQQPGQSLTLIATANQGSEATYESGFVIDKFPISRPNLTFSTLTVSNMSPEDSSIYLCTGHYQETQYFGPGTRLLVL.

This clonotype has a count of ten or more. The chain combines TRBV7-8 with TRBJ2-2; D is tentatively TRBD1 or TRBD2 (5 bases each). CDR3 length: 15 amino acids. The V gene's germline CDR1 is SGHVS and CDR2 FQNEAQ. V shed 6 bases and J shed 3 bases, with 14 bases lying between them. As DNA, the CDR3 is TGTGCCAGCAGGGGGGACGGGCGGGACACCGGGGAGCTGTTTTTT. Translated: CASRGDGRDTGELFF. The full variable domain, rest sourced from reference TRBV7-8 and TRBJ2-2, is GAGVSQSPRYKVAKRGQDVALRCDPISGHVSLFWYQQALGQGPEFLTYFQNEAQLDKSGLPSDRFFAERPEGSVSTLKIQRTQQEDSAVYLCASRGDGRDTGELFFGEGSRLTVL.

The gene calls are TRBV6-2 or TRBV6-3 and TRBJ2-1; TRBD2 agrees at 11 bases. After removal of 6 bases from V and 4 bases from J, the junction contained 8 bases not matched to a gene. The CDR3 length is 16 residues. Looked up from germline, CDR1 is MNHEY and CDR2 is SVGEGT. CDR3 protein: CASSLAGGTLYNEQFF. CDR3 bases: TGTGCCAGCAGCCTAGCGGGGGGCACATTATACAATGAGCAGTTCTTC.

This clonotype appeared a few times. The genes are TRBV10-3 and TRBJ2-1; the D gene is possibly TRBD2 (6 bases). This CDR3 spans 16 amino acids. Germline V lookup: CDR1 ENHRY, CDR2 SYGVKD. V lost 4 bases and J lost 2, with 15 bases in between. The CDR3 here is CAISGPSALTYNEQFF. CDR3 DNA: TGTGCCATCAGTGGACCTAGCGCCCTTACCTACAATGAGCAGTTCTTC.

This clonotype occurred a few times. The chain combines TRBV5-1 with TRBJ2-7; D not resolved. The CDR3 loop spans 15 amino acids. CDR1 and CDR2 (germline): SGHRS, YFSETQ. Trimming removed 4 bases from V and 9 bases from J, with 23 bases in between. CDR3 residues: CASSLNSAGQSRQYF. DNA of the CDR3: TGCGCCAGCAGCCTAAATTCGGCCGGGCAGTCTCGGCAGTACTTC.

CDR3: CSAPTSGLTYEQYF. DNA of the CDR3: TGCAGTGCCCCAACTAGCGGGTTGACCTACGAGCAGTACTTC. J is TRBJ2-7 and V is TRBV20-1; 9 bases map to TRBD2. The CDR3 sequence is 14 residues long. J was trimmed by 2 bases and V by 6 bases; bases with no gene match: 8. Germline V gives CDR1 DFQATT, CDR2 SNEGSKA (reference sequence).

The CDR3 DNA sequence: TGTGCCAGCAGTTATCAGCCGGGGGCGAGTGGTGAGCAGTTCTTC. Protein: CASSYQPGASGEQFF. The chain carries TRBV6-8 and TRBJ2-1; D possibly uses TRBD1 or TRBD2 (6 bases each). CDR1 MNHGY and CDR2 SAAAGT come from the germline V gene. The CDR3 length is 15 residues. V gave up 3 bases and J gave up 9 bases, with 18 bases separating them.

The sample holds many counts of this clonotype. The chain is built from TRBV19 and TRBJ2-7, with TRBD1 matching over 10 bases. Looked up from germline, CDR1 is LNHDA and CDR2 is SQIVND (reference sequence). V lost 8 bases to trimming and J lost 2 bases; unmatched junction nucleotides: 9. The CDR3 runs 15 residues. The CDR3, as DNA: TGTGCCAGTGGAATCCGGGACAGGGGTACCTACGAGCAGTACTTC. Residues: CASGIRDRGTYEQYF.

Notes on this clonotype: A read error is possible here, since a much larger clone lies one base away. The rearrangement uses TRBV28 and TRBJ2-1; 14 nucleotides match TRBD2. V dropped 6 bases and J dropped 8; count of bases not matched to a gene: 6. The CDR3 runs to 15 residues. Germline values: CDR1 MDHEN, CDR2 SYDVKM. CDR3 protein: CASSLTSGRGDEQFF. CDR3 nucleotides: TGTGCCAGCAGCTTGACTAGCGGGAGGGGGGATGAGCAGTTCTTC.

The chain recombines TRBV2 with TRBJ2-3, with D possibly matching TRBD2 (5 bases). CDR3 length equals 13 residues. Germline loops: CDR1 SNHLY, CDR2 FYNNEI. V was shortened by 7 bases and J by 5 bases, with 13 bases between the two germline ends. As DNA, the CDR3 is TGTGCCAGCACCGGCCCCGCGGGAGATACGCAGTATTTT. This codes for CASTGPAGDTQYF. The full variable domain, completed using reference TRBV2 and TRBJ2-3, is EPEVTQTPSHQVTQMGQEVILRCVPISNHLYFYWYRQILGQKVEFLVSFYNNEISEKSEIFDDQFSVERPDGSNFTLKIRSTKLEDSAMYFCASTGPAGDTQYFGPGTRLTVL.

This clonotype was observed a handful of times. The chain employs TRBV28 and TRBJ2-3, with TRBD1 identical over 10 bases. Losses at the gene ends were 5 bases for V and 0 bases for J; bases not matched to a gene: 8. CDR3 length equals 17 residues. Germline loops: CDR1 MDHEN, CDR2 SYDVKM. CDR3 loop: CASSPSGQGLSTDTQYF. CDR3 nucleotide sequence: TGTGCCAGCAGTCCCTCGGGACAGGGGCTTAGCACAGATACGCAGTATTTT.

This rearrangement joins TRBV12-3 or TRBV12-4 to TRBJ2-3; D uncertain. The CDR3 extends over 16 amino acids. V was pared by 4 bases and J by 2 bases, with 16 bases between. For the CDR3, the DNA is TGTGCCAGCAGTTCCCGCATGCGACAACCCACAGATACGCAGTATTTT. Translating it yields CASSSRMRQPTDTQYF.

This clonotype was counted ten times or more. V usage is TRBV7-2 and J usage is TRBJ2-7, with D possibly TRBD2 on 6 matching bases. The germline V and J ends were trimmed by 0 bases and 6 bases, with 6 bases remaining between them. From germline, CDR1 is SGHTA and CDR2 FQGNSA. The CDR3 extends over 12 amino acids. For the CDR3, the DNA is TGTGCCAGCAGCTTAGCGGGGGGCGAGCAGTACTTC. Its translation is CASSLAGGEQYF. The entire variable domain, with the rest obtained from reference TRBV7-2 and TRBJ2-7, is as follows: GAGVSQSPSNKVTEKGKDVELRCDPISGHTALYWYRQSLGQGLEFLIYFQGNSAPDKSGLPSDRFSAERTGGSVSTLTIQRTQQEDSAVYLCASSLAGGEQYFGPGTRLTVT.

This clonotype was counted many times. The V call is TRBV7-2, the J call TRBJ2-7; 7 positions agree with TRBD1. This CDR3 has 12 residues. The germline CDR1 and CDR2 sequences are SGHTA and FQGNSA. J lost 9 bases, V lost 5 bases, and 7 bases had no gene match. The DNA for the CDR3 is TGTGCCAGCAGCCCCGACAGGGTTTGGCAGTACTTC. Amino acids: CASSPDRVWQYF.

This clonotype was detected a few times. The chain is built from TRBV29-1 and TRBJ2-3; 9 nucleotides align to TRBD1. Per the germline V gene, CDR1 is SQVTM and CDR2 is ANQGSEA. This CDR3 region has 15 residues. V was pared by 6 bases and J by 4 bases, with 11 bases of the junction left unmatched. The CDR3 nucleotides are TGCAGCGTAGTCCCGGGACAGGGATCGGCAGATACGCAGTATTTT. It translates to CSVVPGQGSADTQYF.

The chain joins TRBV14 to TRBJ1-2; TRBD1 is a possible D gene (6 bases). The CDR3 runs to 15 residues. Trimming removed 3 bases from V and 4 bases from J, with 15 bases in between. Germline V gene sequence: CDR1 SGHDN, CDR2 FVKESK. CDR3 amino acids: CASSHNLPGAYGYTF. CDR3 nucleotides: TGTGCCAGCAGCCACAACTTGCCGGGGGCCTATGGCTACACCTTC.

A few counts support this clonotype. The V call is TRBV7-2, the J call TRBJ2-3; possible D gene TRBD1, 5 bases. CDR1 is SGHTA, CDR2 FQGNSA, per germline. The CDR3 contains 16 residues. V lost 1 base and J lost 4, with 15 bases in between. As DNA, the CDR3 is TGTGCCAGCAGCTTAGACTGGCAGGGTCCCCCAGATACGCAGTATTTT. This encodes CASSLDWQGPPDTQYF.

V and J are TRBV14 and TRBJ2-1, with 13 bases matching TRBD2. The V gene's germline CDR1 is SGHDN and CDR2 FVKESK. The CDR3 covers 16 residues. The V gene end was trimmed by 3 bases and the J gene end by 13 bases; junction bases not matched to a gene: 12. CDR3: CASSHLGLAGVANQFF. DNA of the CDR3: TGTGCCAGCAGCCACCTAGGACTAGCGGGAGTCGCGAACCAGTTCTTC.